This paragraph reports one TCR beta chain. The data stem from a study of cytotoxic CD8 clonotypes in ibrutinib-treated CLL. About the study: Responses: some 25 partial, 2 complete; after median around 70 months, around 14 stayed remitted, roughly 12 progressed.

Profiled with immunoSEQ multiplex PCR; TCRdb holds only in-frame clones, not every one. Of some 310,000 clones listed, about 80% are singletons. This clonotype was sampled from a human donor with chronic lymphocytic leukemia. The material was PBMCs, obtained before ibrutinib treatment.

The CDR3 region is CASSVDGRLRNTEAFF. The CDR3 region has the DNA TGTGCCAGCAGCGTAGACGGCAGACTACGAAACACTGAAGCTTTCTTT. The gene calls are TRBV9 and TRBJ1-1; D is undetermined. V was clipped by 0 bases and J by 2 bases, with 14 bases between them. The CDR3 contains 16 residues. CDR1 is SGDLS, CDR2 YYNGEE, per germline.